The present T cell receptor beta chain was sequenced within a study of identical twins. Study-wide results and caveats: In monozygotic twins, models underestimated the sharing of out-of-frame TCR alpha.

The V end was cut by 4 bases, the J end by 1 base, with 11 bases between. Germline assignment: CDR1 ENHRY and CDR2 SYGVKD. This CDR3 contains 14 residues. This clonotype was observed a few times. The antigen remains undetermined. One entry per CDR3 protein results from TCRdb running MiXCR on the 5' RACE reads. The sample lists roughly 1.6 million distinct CDR3 sequences, about 31% occurring once. Specimen: cord blood. The rearrangement uses TRBV10-3 and TRBJ2-7; perhaps TRBD1 as D (5 bases). This receptor was taken from a newborn girl in good health. CDR3 DNA sequence: TGTGCCATCAGTGGACAGAAGGTTTCCTACGAGCAGTACTTC. It translates to CAISGQKVSYEQYF.